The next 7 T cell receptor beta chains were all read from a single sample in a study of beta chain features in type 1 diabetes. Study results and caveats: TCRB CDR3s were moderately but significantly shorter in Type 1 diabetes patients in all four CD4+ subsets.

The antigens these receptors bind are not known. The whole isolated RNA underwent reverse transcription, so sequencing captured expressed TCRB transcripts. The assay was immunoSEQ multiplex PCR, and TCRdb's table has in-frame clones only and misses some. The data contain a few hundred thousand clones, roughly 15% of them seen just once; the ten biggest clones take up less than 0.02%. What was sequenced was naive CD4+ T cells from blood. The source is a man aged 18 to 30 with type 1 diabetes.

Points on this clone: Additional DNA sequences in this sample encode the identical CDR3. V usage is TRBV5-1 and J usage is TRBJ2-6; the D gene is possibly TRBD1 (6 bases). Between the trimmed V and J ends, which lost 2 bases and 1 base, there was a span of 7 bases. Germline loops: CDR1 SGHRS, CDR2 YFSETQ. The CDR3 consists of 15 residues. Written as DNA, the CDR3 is TGCGCCAGCAGCTTAACAGGGTCTGGGGCCAACGTCCTGACTTTC. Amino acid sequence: CASSLTGSGANVLTF. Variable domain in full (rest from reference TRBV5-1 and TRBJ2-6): KAGVTQTPRYLIKTRGQQVTLSCSPISGHRSVSWYQQTPGQGLQFLFEYFSETQRNKGNFPGRFSGRQFSNSRSEMNVSTLELGDSALYLCASSLTGSGANVLTFGAGSRLTVL.

The CDR3 DNA reads as TGTGCCAGCATTTCTAGCGGGAGGCTGGTGGGGGAGCAGTACTTC. Amino acids: CASISSGRLVGEQYF. The genes are TRBV28 and TRBJ2-7; 11 nucleotides match TRBD2. The germline V gene has CDR1 MDHEN and CDR2 SYDVKM. The CDR3 length is 15 residues. The junction had 12 bases not matched to a gene; V was cut back by 7 bases and J by 7 bases.

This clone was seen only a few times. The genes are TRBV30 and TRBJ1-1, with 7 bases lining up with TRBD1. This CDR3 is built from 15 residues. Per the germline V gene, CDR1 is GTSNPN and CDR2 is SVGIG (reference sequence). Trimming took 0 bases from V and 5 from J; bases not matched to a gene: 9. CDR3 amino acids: CAWSVGPGGWTEAFF. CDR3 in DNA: TGTGCCTGGAGTGTAGGGCCAGGGGGTTGGACTGAAGCTTTCTTT. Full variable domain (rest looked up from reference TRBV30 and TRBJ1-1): SQTIHQWPATLVQPVGSPLSLECTVEGTSNPNLYWYRQAAGRGLQLLFYSVGIGQISSEVPQNLSASRPQDRQFILSSKKLLLSDSGFYLCAWSVGPGGWTEAFFGQGTRLTVV.

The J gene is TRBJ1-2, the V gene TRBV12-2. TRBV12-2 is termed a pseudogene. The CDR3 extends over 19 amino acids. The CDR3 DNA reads TGTGCAAGTCGCCCCATTTTCCGGGACTCCAACCCGGGGCTATATGGCTACACCTTC. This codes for CASRPIFRDSNPGLYGYTF.

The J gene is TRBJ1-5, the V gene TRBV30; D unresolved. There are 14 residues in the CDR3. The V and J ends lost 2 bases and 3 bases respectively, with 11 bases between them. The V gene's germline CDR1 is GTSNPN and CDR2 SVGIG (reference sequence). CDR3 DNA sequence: TGTGCCTGGAGTAGCGGTGGATTCAATCAGCCCCAGCATTTT. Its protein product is CAWSSGGFNQPQHF.

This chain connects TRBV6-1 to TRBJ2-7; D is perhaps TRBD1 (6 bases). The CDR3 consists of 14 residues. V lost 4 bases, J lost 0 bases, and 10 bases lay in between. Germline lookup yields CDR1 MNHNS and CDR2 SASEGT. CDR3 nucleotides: TGTGCCAGCAGTGTCAGGACAGCCTCCTACGAGCAGTACTTC. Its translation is CASSVRTASYEQYF.

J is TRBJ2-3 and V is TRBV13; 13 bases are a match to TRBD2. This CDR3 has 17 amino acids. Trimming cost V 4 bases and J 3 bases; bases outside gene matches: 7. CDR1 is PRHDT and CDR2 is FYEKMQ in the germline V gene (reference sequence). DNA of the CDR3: TGTGCCAGCAGCTCGACGACTAGCGGGGGGCCTACAGATACGCAGTATTTT. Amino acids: CASSSTTSGGPTDTQYF. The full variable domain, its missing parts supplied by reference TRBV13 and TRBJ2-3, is AAGVIQSPRHLIKEKRETATLKCYPIPRHDTVYWYQQGPGQDPQFLISFYEKMQSDKGSIPDRFSAQQFSDYHSELNMSSLELGDSALYFCASSSTTSGGPTDTQYFGPGTRLTVL.